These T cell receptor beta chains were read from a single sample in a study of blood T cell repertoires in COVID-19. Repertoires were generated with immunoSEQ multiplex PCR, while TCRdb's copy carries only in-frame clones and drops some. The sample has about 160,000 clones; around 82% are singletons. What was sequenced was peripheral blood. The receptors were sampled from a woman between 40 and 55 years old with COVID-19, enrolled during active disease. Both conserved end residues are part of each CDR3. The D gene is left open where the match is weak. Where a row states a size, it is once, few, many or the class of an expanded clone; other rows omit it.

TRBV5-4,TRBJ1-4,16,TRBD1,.,CASSFRQGLKDEKLFF,TGTGCCAGCAGCTTTCGACAGGGGCTAAAGGATGAAAAACTGTTTTTT
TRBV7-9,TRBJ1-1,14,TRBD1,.,CASSPQGGISEAFF,TGTGCCAGCAGCCCCCAGGGGGGTATCTCTGAAGCTTTCTTT
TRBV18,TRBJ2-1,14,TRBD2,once,CASSFGLAVNEQFF,TGTGCCAGCTCATTCGGACTAGCCGTCAATGAGCAGTTCTTC
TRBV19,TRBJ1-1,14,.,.,CASSWVSDGHQAFF,TGTGCCAGTAGTTGGGTCTCGGACGGACACCAAGCTTTCTTT
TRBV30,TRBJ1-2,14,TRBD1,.,CACTTGAINYGYTF,TGTGCCTGTACAACAGGGGCCATCAACTATGGCTACACCTTC
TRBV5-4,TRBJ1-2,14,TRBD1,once,CASSSPGQGYGYTF,TGTGCCAGCAGCTCTCCGGGACAGGGCTATGGCTACACCTTC
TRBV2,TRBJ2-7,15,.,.,CASSEDSNSSYEQYF,TGTGCCAGCAGTGAGGACAGCAACAGCTCCTACGAGCAGTACTTC
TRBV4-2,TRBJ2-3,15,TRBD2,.,CASSLETSETDTQYF,TGTGCCAGCAGCCTCGAGACTAGCGAGACAGATACGCAGTATTTT
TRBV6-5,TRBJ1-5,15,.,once,CASRTDSTSNQPQHF,TGTGCCAGCAGGACCGACAGCACTAGCAATCAGCCCCAGCATTTT
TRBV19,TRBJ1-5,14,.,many,CASSGGTYNQPQHF,TGTGCCAGTAGCGGGGGGACCTACAATCAGCCCCAGCATTTT
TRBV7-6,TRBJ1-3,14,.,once,CASRSQAAGNTIYF,TGTGCCAGCAGATCACAGGCTGCTGGAAACACCATATATTTT
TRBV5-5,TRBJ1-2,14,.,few,CASSFSDTNYGYTF,TGTGCCAGCAGCTTTTCAGATACTAACTATGGCTACACCTTC
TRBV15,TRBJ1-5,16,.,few,CATSRRQEIGNQPQHF,TGTGCCACCAGCCGCCGACAGGAAATAGGCAATCAGCCCCAGCATTTT
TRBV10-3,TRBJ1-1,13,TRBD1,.,CASGQEAGTEAFF,TGTGCCTCCGGACAGGAAGCAGGGACTGAAGCTTTCTTT
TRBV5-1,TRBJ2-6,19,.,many,CASSLVGGAALSGANVLTF,TGCGCCAGCAGCTTGGTTGGAGGGGCGGCACTCTCTGGGGCCAACGTCCTGACTTTC
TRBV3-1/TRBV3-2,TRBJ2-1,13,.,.,CASSPLGYAEQFF,TGTGCCAGCAGCCCCCTAGGATACGCTGAGCAGTTCTTC
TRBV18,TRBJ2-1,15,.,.,CASSPPEPSVNEQFF,TGTGCCAGCTCACCACCAGAGCCCTCGGTGAATGAGCAGTTCTTC
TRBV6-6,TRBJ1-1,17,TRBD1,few,CASSPTPGQGGNTEAFF,TGTGCCAGCAGTCCGACGCCGGGACAGGGGGGCAACACTGAAGCTTTCTTT
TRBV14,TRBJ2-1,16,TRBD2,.,CASSGTSGGKGNEQFF,TGTGCCAGCAGCGGGACTAGCGGTGGCAAGGGGAATGAGCAGTTCTTC
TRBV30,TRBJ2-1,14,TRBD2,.,CAWSTHSGAYEQFF,TGTGCCTGGAGTACACATAGCGGGGCTTATGAACAGTTCTTC
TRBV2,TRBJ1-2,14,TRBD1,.,CASRLSGGGYGYTF,TGTGCCAGCAGATTATCAGGGGGCGGGTATGGCTACACCTTC
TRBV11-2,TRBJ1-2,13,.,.,CASSLAYNYGYTF,TGTGCCAGCAGCTTAGCCTATAACTATGGCTACACCTTC
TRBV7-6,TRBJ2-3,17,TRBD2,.,CASSSDPTSGGAGTQYF,TGTGCCAGCAGTTCAGATCCGACTAGCGGGGGGGCTGGTACGCAGTATTTT
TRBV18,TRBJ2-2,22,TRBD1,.,CASSPLDTLGQGFVSNTGELFF,TGTGCCAGCTCACCACTAGATACTCTCGGACAGGGCTTCGTATCGAACACCGGGGAGCTGTTTTTT